The 2 T cell receptor beta chains given below trace back to one sample, sequenced in a study of T cell repertoires in cytomegalovirus infection. TCRdb recomputed calls from the reads with MiXCR, one row per CDR3 protein. The table includes hundreds of thousands of distinct CDR3 sequences, around 11% detected once. The sequencing sample was made of PBMCs. Receptors originate from a human donor in good health (CMV status not recorded). Some clones in this sample may be carry-over from other donors' samples.

The table lists this clonotype with many counts. J is TRBJ2-3 and V is TRBV19; 15 positions agree with TRBD2. The CDR3 is 19 amino acids. Germline assignment: CDR1 LNHDA and CDR2 SQIVND (reference sequence). J gave up 0 bases and V 5 bases, and 9 bases lay outside the gene matches. This chain's CDR3 is CASSGGLAGGHPSTDTQYF. CDR3 bases: TGTGCCAGTAGTGGAGGACTAGCGGGGGGGCACCCAAGCACAGATACGCAGTATTTT.

As for this clonotype: A read error may account for a junction end that differs from germline. This chain connects TRBV11-2 to TRBJ2-1; 13 bases map to TRBD2. The CDR3 length is 17 residues. Germline V lookup: CDR1 SGHAT, CDR2 FQNNGV. CDR3 nucleotide sequence: TGTGCCAACAGCCCCCGACTAGCGGGGGGTTCCTACAATGAGCAGTTCTTC. Amino acids: CANSPRLAGGSYNEQFF.